This TCR beta chain was found in a study of cytomegalovirus exposure and HLA in healthy donors. The wider study: A subsequent analysis stated that the 95 to 150 validation repertoires were run on the same platform as the 600 to 750 first-cohort repertoires. Study observations and caveats: The authors confirmed in vitro that three CMV-associated chains were specific for CMV antigens.

Trimming removed 2 bases from V and 3 bases from J, with 14 bases in between. The V gene's germline CDR1 is MDHEN and CDR2 SYDVKM. The CDR3 has 16 residues. The donors were part of the validation cohort of 95 to 150 subjects. That cohort was separate from the first cohort, which comprised about 670 subjects. Assay used: immunoSEQ multiplex PCR; TCRdb lists only in-frame clones, some missing. Seen here are 66,000 or so clones, around 97% observed once, and the top ten hold about 1.5%. Comments on this clone: Antigen specificity is unknown.

The chain is built from TRBV28 and TRBJ1-5; D unresolved. The receptor comes from a woman between 18 and 29 years old in good health and CMV-seropositive. Source material: PBMCs. This CDR3 is CASSLIRAGDNQPQHF. In nucleotides, the CDR3 is TGTGCCAGCAGTTTAATCCGGGCGGGTGACAATCAGCCCCAGCATTTT. The full variable domain, its missing parts supplied by reference TRBV28 and TRBJ1-5, is DVKVTQSSRYLVKRTGEKVFLECVQDMDHENMFWYRQDPGLGLRLIYFSYDVKMKEKGDIPEGYSVSREKKERFSLILESASTNQTSMYLCASSLIRAGDNQPQHFGDGTRLSIL.